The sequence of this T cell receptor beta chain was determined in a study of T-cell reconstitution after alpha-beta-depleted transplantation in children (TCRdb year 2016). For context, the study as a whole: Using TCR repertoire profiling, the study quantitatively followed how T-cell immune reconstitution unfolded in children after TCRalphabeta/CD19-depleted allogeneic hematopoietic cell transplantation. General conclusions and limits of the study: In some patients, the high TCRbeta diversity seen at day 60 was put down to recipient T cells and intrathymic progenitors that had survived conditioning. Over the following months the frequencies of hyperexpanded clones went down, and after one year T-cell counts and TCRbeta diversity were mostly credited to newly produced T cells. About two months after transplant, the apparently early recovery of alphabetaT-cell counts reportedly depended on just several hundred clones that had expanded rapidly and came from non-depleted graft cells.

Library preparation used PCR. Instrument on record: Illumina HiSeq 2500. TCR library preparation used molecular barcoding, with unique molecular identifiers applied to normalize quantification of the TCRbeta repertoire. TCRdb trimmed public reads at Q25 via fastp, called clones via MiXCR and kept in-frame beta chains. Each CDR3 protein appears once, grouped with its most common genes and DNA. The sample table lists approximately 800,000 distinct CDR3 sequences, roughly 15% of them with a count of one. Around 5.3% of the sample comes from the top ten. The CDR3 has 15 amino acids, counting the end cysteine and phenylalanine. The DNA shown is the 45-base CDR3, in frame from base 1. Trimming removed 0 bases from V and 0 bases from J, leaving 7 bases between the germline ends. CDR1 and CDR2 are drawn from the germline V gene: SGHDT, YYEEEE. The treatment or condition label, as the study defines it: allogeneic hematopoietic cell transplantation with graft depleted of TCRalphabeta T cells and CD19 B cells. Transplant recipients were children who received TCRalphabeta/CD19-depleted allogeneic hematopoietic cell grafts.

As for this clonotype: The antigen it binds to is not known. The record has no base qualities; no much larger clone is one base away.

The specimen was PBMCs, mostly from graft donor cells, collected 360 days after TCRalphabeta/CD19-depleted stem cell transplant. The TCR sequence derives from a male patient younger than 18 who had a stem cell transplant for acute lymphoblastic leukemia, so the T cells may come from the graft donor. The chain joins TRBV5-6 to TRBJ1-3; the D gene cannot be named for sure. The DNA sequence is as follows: TGTGCCAGCAGCTTGGGGCAGGACTCTGGAAACACCATATATTTT. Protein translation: CASSLGQDSGNTIYF.